The entry that follows covers one TCR beta chain sequence. Its cognate antigen is unknown. This record comes from a study of CD8+ T cells in alopecia areata. Turning to the study itself: Those patients who were treated received oral tofacitinib, which was given at 5 to 10 mg twice daily for moderate-to-severe alopecia areata.

This CDR3 comprises 15 residues. Germline values: CDR1 SGDLS, CDR2 YYNGEE. Unmatched junction bases numbered 4, after V lost 4 bases and J lost 4 bases. Study-wide points: Scalp lesions, especially in alopecia totalis/universalis, had higher clonality than normal scalp.

Both peripheral blood and punch biopsies of lesional scalp skin were obtained from patients who had alopecia areata. Researchers picked out CD4+ and CD8+ T cells from PBMCs by sorting. RNA was isolated and reverse transcribed to cDNA, the sequencing template. Using immunoSEQ multiplex PCR, the repertoire was profiled, and TCRdb retains in-frame clones only, with some absent. The data hold almost 250,000 clones, with roughly two thirds observed a single time. The TCR originated in a human donor with alopecia areata. The sample in question was CD4+ T cells sorted from blood, obtained at week 0. This chain uses TRBV9 with TRBJ1-6; 8 bases fit TRBD1. The DNA of the CDR3 is TGTGCCAGCAGCCCCGGACAGGGATATAATTCACCCCTCCACTTT. Amino acids: CASSPGQGYNSPLHF.